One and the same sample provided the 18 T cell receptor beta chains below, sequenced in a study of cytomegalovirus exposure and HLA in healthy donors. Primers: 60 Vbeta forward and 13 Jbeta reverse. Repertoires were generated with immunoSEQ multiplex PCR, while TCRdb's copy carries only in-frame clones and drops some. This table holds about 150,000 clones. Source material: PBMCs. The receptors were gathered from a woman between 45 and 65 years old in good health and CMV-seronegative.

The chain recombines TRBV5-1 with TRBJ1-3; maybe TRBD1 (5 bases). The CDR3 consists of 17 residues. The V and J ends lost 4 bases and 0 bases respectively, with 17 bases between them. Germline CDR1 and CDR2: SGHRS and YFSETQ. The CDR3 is CASSRTLQESSGNTIYF. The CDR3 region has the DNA TGCGCCAGCAGCCGAACCCTACAGGAGAGCTCTGGAAACACCATATATTTT. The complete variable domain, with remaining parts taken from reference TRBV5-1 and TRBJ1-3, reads KAGVTQTPRYLIKTRGQQVTLSCSPISGHRSVSWYQQTPGQGLQFLFEYFSETQRNKGNFPGRFSGRQFSNSRSEMNVSTLELGDSALYLCASSRTLQESSGNTIYFGEGSWLTVV.

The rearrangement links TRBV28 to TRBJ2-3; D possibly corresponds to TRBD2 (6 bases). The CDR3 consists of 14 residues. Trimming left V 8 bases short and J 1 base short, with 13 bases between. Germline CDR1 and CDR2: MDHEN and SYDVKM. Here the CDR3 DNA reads TGTGCCAGCGTTACACGCGGGGGCACAGATACGCAGTATTTT. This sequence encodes CASVTRGGTDTQYF.

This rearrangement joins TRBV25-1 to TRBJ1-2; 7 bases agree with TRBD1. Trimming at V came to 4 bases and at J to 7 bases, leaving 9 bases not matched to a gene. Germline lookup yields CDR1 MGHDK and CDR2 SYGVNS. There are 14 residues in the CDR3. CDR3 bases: TGTGCCAGCAGTGGAAACAGGGGCCCCACTGGCTACACCTTC. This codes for CASSGNRGPTGYTF.

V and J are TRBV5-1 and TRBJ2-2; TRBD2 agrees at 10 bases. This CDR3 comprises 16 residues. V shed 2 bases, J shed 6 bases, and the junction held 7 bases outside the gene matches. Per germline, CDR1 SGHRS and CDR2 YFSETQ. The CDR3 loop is CASSFHWLAGAGELFF. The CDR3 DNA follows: TGCGCCAGCAGCTTTCATTGGCTAGCGGGAGCCGGGGAGCTGTTTTTT.

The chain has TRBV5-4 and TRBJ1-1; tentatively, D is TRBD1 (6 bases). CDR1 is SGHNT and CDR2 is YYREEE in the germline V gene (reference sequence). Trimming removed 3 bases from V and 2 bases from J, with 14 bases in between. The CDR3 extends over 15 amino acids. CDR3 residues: CASSWGSRGNTEAFF. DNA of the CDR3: TGTGCCAGCAGCTGGGGGAGCAGGGGCAACACTGAAGCTTTCTTT.

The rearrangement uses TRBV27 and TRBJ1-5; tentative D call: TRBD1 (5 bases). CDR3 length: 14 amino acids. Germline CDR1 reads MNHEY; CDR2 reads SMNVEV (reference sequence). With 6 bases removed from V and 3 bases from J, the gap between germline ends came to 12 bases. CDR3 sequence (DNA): TGTGCCAGCAGACCGGGACTCCACAATCAGCCCCAGCATTTT. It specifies CASRPGLHNQPQHF.

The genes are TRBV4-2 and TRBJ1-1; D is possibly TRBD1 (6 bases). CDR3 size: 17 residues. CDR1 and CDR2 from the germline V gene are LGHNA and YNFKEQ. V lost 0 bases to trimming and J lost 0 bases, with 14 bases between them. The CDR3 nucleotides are TGTGCCAGCAGCCAAGAAGCACCCGGACAGCTGAACACTGAAGCTTTCTTT. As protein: CASSQEAPGQLNTEAFF.

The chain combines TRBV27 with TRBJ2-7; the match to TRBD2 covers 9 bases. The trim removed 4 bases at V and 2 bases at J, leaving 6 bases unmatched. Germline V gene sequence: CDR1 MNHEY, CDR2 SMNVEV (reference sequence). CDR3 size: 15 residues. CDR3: CASSYRAGGTYEQYF. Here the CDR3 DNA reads TGTGCCAGCAGTTATAGAGCGGGGGGTACCTACGAGCAGTACTTC.

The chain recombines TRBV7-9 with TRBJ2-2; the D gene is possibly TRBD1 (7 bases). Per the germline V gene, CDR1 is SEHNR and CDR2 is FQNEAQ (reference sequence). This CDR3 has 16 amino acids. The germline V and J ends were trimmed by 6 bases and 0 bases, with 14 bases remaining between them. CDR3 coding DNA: TGTGCCAGCAGGGTCAGGGGGGATCCGAACACCGGGGAGCTGTTTTTT. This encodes CASRVRGDPNTGELFF. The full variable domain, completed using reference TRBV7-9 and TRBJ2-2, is DTGVSQNPRHKITKRGQNVTFRCDPISEHNRLYWYRQTLGQGPEFLTYFQNEAQLEKSRLLSDRFSAERPKGSFSTLEIQRTEQGDSAMYLCASRVRGDPNTGELFFGEGSRLTVL.

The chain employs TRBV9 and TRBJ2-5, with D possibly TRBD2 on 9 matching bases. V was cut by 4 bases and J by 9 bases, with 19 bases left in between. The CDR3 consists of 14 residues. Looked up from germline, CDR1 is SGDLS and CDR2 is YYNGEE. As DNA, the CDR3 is TGTGCCAGCAGCCCGGGACAGGCGGGGGGGGCCCAGTACTTC. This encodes CASSPGQAGGAQYF.

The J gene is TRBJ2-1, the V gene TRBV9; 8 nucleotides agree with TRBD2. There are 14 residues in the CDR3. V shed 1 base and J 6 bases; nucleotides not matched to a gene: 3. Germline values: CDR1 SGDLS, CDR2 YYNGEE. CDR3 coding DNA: TGTGCCAGCAGCGTACGGGGGGGCCTCAATGAGCAGTTCTTC. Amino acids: CASSVRGGLNEQFF.

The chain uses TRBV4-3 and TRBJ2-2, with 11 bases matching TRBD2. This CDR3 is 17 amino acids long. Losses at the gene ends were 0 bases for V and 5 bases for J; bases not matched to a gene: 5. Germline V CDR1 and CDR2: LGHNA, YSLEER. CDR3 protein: CASSQEELAGATGELFF. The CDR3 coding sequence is TGCGCCAGCAGCCAAGAGGAACTAGCGGGAGCGACCGGGGAGCTGTTTTTT.

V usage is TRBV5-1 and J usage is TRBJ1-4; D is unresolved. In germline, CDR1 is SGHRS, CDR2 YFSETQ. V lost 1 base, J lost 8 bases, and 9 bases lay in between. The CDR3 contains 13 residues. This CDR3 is CASSLKHPEKLFF. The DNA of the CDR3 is TGCGCCAGCAGCTTGAAACACCCCGAAAAACTGTTTTTT.

The CDR3 loop reads CASSDSSYGYTF. DNA of the CDR3: TGTGCCAGCTCGGACAGTTCCTATGGCTACACCTTC. The gene calls are TRBV28 and TRBJ1-2; TRBD1 might be the D (6 bases). CDR1 and CDR2 (germline): MDHEN, SYDVKM. V dropped 8 bases and J dropped 4 bases, with 11 bases sitting between them. This CDR3 is 12 amino acids long.

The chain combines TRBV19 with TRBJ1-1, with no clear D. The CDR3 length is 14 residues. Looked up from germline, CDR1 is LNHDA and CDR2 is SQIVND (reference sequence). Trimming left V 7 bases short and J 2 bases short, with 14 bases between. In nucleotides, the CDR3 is TGTGCCAGTACCATCCAGGCCGCAAACACTGAAGCTTTCTTT. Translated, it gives CASTIQAANTEAFF.

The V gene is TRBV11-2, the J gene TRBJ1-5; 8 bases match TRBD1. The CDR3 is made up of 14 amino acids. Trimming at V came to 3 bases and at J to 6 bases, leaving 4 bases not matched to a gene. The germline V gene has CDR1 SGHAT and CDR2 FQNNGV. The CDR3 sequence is CASSLDREGQPQHF. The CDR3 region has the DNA TGTGCCAGCAGCTTGGACAGGGAGGGTCAGCCCCAGCATTTT.

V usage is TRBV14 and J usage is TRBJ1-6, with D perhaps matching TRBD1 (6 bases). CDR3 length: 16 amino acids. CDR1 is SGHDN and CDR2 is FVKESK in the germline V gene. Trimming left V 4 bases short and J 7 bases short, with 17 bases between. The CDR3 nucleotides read TGTGCCAGCAGCCGCGGGGGCAGGGTGGGCAATTCACCCCTCCACTTT. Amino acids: CASSRGGRVGNSPLHF.

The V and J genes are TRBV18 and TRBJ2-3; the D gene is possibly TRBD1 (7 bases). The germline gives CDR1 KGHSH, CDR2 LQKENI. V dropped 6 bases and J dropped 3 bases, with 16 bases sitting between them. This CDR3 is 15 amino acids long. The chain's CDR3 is CASSRDRSSTDTQYF. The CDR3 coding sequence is TGTGCCAGCTCGCGGGACAGATCATCTACAGATACGCAGTATTTT.